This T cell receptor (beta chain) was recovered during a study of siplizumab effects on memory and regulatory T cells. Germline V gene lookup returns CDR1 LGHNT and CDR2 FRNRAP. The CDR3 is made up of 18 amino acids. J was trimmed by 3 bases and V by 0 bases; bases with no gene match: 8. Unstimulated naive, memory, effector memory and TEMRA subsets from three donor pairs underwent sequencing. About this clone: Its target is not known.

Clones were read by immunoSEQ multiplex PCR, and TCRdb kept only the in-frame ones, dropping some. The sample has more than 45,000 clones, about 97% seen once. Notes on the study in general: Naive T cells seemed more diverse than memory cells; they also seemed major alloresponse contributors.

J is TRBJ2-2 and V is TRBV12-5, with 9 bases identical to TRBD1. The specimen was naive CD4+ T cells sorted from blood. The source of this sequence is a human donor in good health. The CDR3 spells CASGLVYWGQGYTGELFF. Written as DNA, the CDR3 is TGTGCTAGTGGTTTGGTATATTGGGGACAGGGCTACACCGGGGAGCTGTTTTTT.